The entry below describes one T cell receptor (beta chain). Method: immunoSEQ multiplex PCR; TCRdb's copy keeps in-frame clones and lacks some. Of about 7,000 clones in the sample, 72% are singletons; the top ten hold approximately 3%. These data originate in a study of neoadjuvant anti-PD-1 for oral cavity cancer. V dropped 4 bases and J dropped 1 base, with 16 bases sitting between them. The CDR3 loop spans 16 amino acids. The germline gives CDR1 LGHNA, CDR2 YNFKEQ. The sample was PBMCs, taken before nivolumab (anti-PD-1) treatment. The clonotype comes from a person between 40 and 80 years old with oral cavity squamous cell carcinoma. V and J are TRBV4-2 and TRBJ1-2, with D possibly being TRBD1 (5 bases). DNA for the CDR3: TGTGCCAGCAGCCTGGATAATGGGGCCGTTAACTATGGCTACACCTTC. It codes for CASSLDNGAVNYGYTF.